The 4 T cell receptor beta chains presented below share a single source sample, sequenced in a study of T cell responses to AZD1222 COVID-19 vaccine. Produced via immunoSEQ multiplex PCR; TCRdb's table is partial and in-frame only. In the table there are 110,000 or so clones, 90% of which are singletons. Sequencing used peripheral blood, obtained 28 days after the second dose of the MenACWY control vaccine. Source of these receptors: an adult who received the MenACWY meningococcal vaccine as a control.

V is TRBV3-1 (or the pseudogene TRBV3-2) and J is TRBJ1-3; TRBD1 might be the D (6 bases). Germline loops: CDR1 LGHDT, CDR2 YNNKEL (reference sequence). V lost 4 bases and J lost 9, with 10 bases in between. The CDR3 covers 12 residues. The chain's CDR3 is CASSLEGGTIYF. The CDR3 DNA reads as TGTGCCAGCAGCCTGGAGGGGGGCACCATATATTTT.

This clone is a singleton in its sample. V gene TRBV7-3 combines with J gene TRBJ2-1, with 9 nucleotides matching TRBD2. CDR1 and CDR2 (germline): SGHTA, FQGTGA. Germline trimming cut 0 bases from V and 2 bases from J; bases unmatched to any gene: 5. The CDR3 has 17 residues. Written as DNA, the CDR3 is TGTGCCAGCAGCTTAACCCAGACTAGCGGACCCTACAATGAGCAGTTCTTC. It specifies CASSLTQTSGPYNEQFF.

This clone was seen a few times. The chain is built from TRBV19 and TRBJ1-3; no reliable D call. Trimming removed 3 bases at V and 2 bases at J, with 8 bases between. CDR1 is LNHDA, CDR2 SQIVND, per germline (reference sequence). The CDR3 contains 14 residues. CDR3 nucleotide sequence: TGTGCCAGTAGTATTCGTCCAACTGGAAACACCATATATTTT. This gives the protein CASSIRPTGNTIYF. The variable domain in full, completed from reference TRBV19 and TRBJ1-3, reads DGGITQSPKYLFRKEGQNVTLSCEQNLNHDAMYWYRQDPGQGLRLIYYSQIVNDFQKGDIAEGYSVSREKKESFPLTVTSAQKNPTAFYLCASSIRPTGNTIYFGEGSWLTVV.

The genes are TRBV18 and TRBJ2-3, with 14 bases identical to TRBD2. CDR1 and CDR2 from the germline V gene are KGHSH and LQKENI. Unmatched junction bases numbered 3, after V lost 0 bases and J lost 7 bases. This CDR3 has 16 residues. CDR3 in DNA: TGTGCCAGCTCACCACCGGGGACTAGCGGGGGTAATACGCAGTATTTT. Protein: CASSPPGTSGGNTQYF.